This T cell receptor beta chain derives from a study of shared clonotypes between healthy human individuals. Findings and limits, study-wide: Naive subsets, compared against memory subsets, generally had larger estimated richness values.

CD8 memory fractions consisted of CD45RO+ and CCR7-negative CD45RA+ TemRA cells together. Note on this clone: The antigen remains unidentified.

Per the germline V gene, CDR1 is SGDLS and CDR2 is YYNGEE. Trimming stripped 3 bases from V and 9 bases from J, with 19 bases between. This CDR3 region has 14 residues. The table came from immunoSEQ multiplex PCR; TCRdb's copy has only in-frame clones and leaves some out. Found here are under 350,000 clones, around 87% of them singletons; the top ten hold around 15%. Sequenced material: memory CD8+ T cells sorted from blood. Specified subset: CD45RO+ cells pooled with CCR7-negative TemRA cells. The rearrangement links TRBV9 to TRBJ2-7; no firm D call. This clonotype originated in a man in his late teens or twenties in good health. The CDR3 protein is CASSEGLGTWLQYF. The CDR3 DNA is TGTGCCAGCAGCGAGGGATTGGGTACTTGGTTGCAGTACTTC.